The rows below give T cell receptor beta chains drawn from one sample of a study of cytomegalovirus exposure and HLA in healthy donors. Only in-frame clones appear in the TCRdb table, and some are missing; sequencing was by immunoSEQ multiplex PCR. The data contain approximately 170,000 clones, around four fifths of them singletons. The sample consisted of PBMCs. These receptors were collected from a man aged 30 to 39 in good health and CMV-seropositive. Each CDR3 is given with its conserved first and last residue. D genes are given only for firm matches. Size tells how often a clone was seen (once, few, many) or the class of an expanded clone, and some rows leave it out.

j_call clone_size v_call d_call cdr3_nt cdr3_aa
TRBJ2-7 . TRBV7-2 . TGTGCCAGCAGCTTAGTTGTGGGGGGAAACTACGAGCAGTACTTC CASSLVVGGNYEQYF
TRBJ2-3 . TRBV4-3 . TGCGCCAGCAGCCAAGAAACAGGGAGATGGACAGATACGCAGTATTTT CASSQETGRWTDTQYF
TRBJ1-2 . TRBV19 TRBD1 TGTGCCAGTAGAAACCGGGACAGGGGGAGTGGCTACACCTTC CASRNRDRGSGYTF
TRBJ2-3 . TRBV4-3 TRBD1 TGCGCCAGCAGCCAGGGACAGGCAGGGCAAGATACGCAGTATTTT CASSQGQAGQDTQYF
TRBJ2-3 . TRBV6-1 . TGTGCCAGCAGTGAAGCCAGGACTACTAGCACAGATACGCAGTATTTT CASSEARTTSTDTQYF
TRBJ1-1 . TRBV29-1 TRBD1 TGCAGCGTTGAAGATGACAGGGGGCTCCTTATGAACACTGAAGCTTTCTTT CSVEDDRGLLMNTEAFF
TRBJ1-3 . TRBV27 . TGTGCCAGCAGTTTAGTCAGGGATCGGTCTGGAAACACCATATATTTT CASSLVRDRSGNTIYF
TRBJ2-4 . TRBV5-4 TRBD2 TGTGCCAGCAGCTTCCGGGCGGGGGGGCAAGACATTCAGTACTTC CASSFRAGGQDIQYF
TRBJ2-5 . TRBV9 TRBD2 TGTGCCAGCAGCGTATTCGGGGGAGGGGAGACCCAGTACTTC CASSVFGGGETQYF
TRBJ2-1 few TRBV9 . TGTGCCAGCAGCTCCCGGGACTTGAGCTACAATGAGCAGTTCTTC CASSSRDLSYNEQFF
TRBJ2-7 . TRBV11-3 TRBD2 TGTGCCAGCAGCCCCGGCGAACGGGGGGGACTCCACGAGCAGTACTTC CASSPGERGGLHEQYF
TRBJ1-1 . TRBV20-1 . TGCAGTGCTAGTAGACAGATTGAAGCTTTCTTT CSASRQIEAFF
TRBJ2-1 . TRBV5-6 . TGTGCCAGCAGCCAGGTCTACAATGAGCAGTTCTTC CASSQVYNEQFF
TRBJ2-2 . TRBV6-5 TRBD1 TGTGCCAGCAGACGGACAGGGATGAACACCGGGGAGCTGTTTTTT CASRRTGMNTGELFF
TRBJ2-1 . TRBV14 . TGTGCCAGCAGCCCCCTCCCTGCTAGCTCCTACAATGAGCAGTTCTTC CASSPLPASSYNEQFF
TRBJ1-4 . TRBV19 . TGTGCCAGTAGTATCCACCTCAGGCGTGATGAAAAACTGTTTTTT CASSIHLRRDEKLFF
TRBJ1-3 . TRBV18 TRBD1 TGTGCCAGCTCACCCCAGGGACAGGGGGCTTCTGGAAACACCATATATTTT CASSPQGQGASGNTIYF
TRBJ2-7 few TRBV27 TRBD1 TGTGCCAGCAGTTTACATGGGACAGGTGAGGAGCAGTACTTC CASSLHGTGEEQYF
TRBJ1-5 few TRBV6-5 . TGTGCCAGCAGCACAGGCAATCAGCCCCAGCATTTT CASSTGNQPQHF
TRBJ2-7 . TRBV25-1 . TGTGCCAGCAGTGAGACAGGAACCTACGAGCAGTACTTC CASSETGTYEQYF
TRBJ2-7 . TRBV7-6 . TGTGCCAGCAGCCCCCCTGACAGCTCCTACGAGCAGTACTTC CASSPPDSSYEQYF
TRBJ2-7 . TRBV9 TRBD2 TGTGCCAGCAGCGTAGGCGGCAGCGGGGGGTCCTCCTACGAGCAGTACTTC CASSVGGSGGSSYEQYF
TRBJ1-6 . TRBV6-5 TRBD1 TGTGCCAGCAGCCGACAGGGTACTTCACCCCTCCACTTT CASSRQGTSPLHF
TRBJ2-7 . TRBV4-1 . TGCGCCAGCAGCCAAACAGGGTCCGAGCAGTACTTC CASSQTGSEQYF
TRBJ1-4 . TRBV4-3 . TGCGCCAGCAGCCAAGATATCGGGAGCTTGGATGAAAAACTGTTTTTT CASSQDIGSLDEKLFF
TRBJ1-2 once TRBV7-9 . TGTGCCAGCAGCTTAGGGCCCTATCAGGGGAACTATGGCTACACCTTC CASSLGPYQGNYGYTF
TRBJ2-5 . TRBV7-3 TRBD2 TGTGCCAGCAGCTCCACGGGGGGGATTGGAGAGACCCAGTACTTC CASSSTGGIGETQYF
TRBJ2-7 . TRBV29-1 TRBD1 TGCAGCGTTAATTACAGGGGCACCAACGAGCAGTACTTC CSVNYRGTNEQYF
TRBJ2-7 . TRBV19 TRBD1 TGTGCCAGTAGTGACAGGGGTAACTACGAGCAGTACTTC CASSDRGNYEQYF
TRBJ2-3 . TRBV7-2 TRBD2 TGTGCCAGCACCTTAGCGGGGGGGCGTGGCACAGATACGCAGTATTTT CASTLAGGRGTDTQYF
TRBJ2-3 . TRBV27 . TGTGCCACCACCCGGACAGGCACAGATACGCAGTATTTT CATTRTGTDTQYF
TRBJ2-5 once TRBV6-1 TRBD1 TGTGCCAGCAGCGGAAGGGGGCTGGGGGAGACCCAGTACTTC CASSGRGLGETQYF
TRBJ2-3 . TRBV18 . TGTGCCAGCTCACCACGAGCGACTGCGGGTGGGGATACGCAGTATTTT CASSPRATAGGDTQYF
TRBJ2-7 . TRBV29-1 . TGCAGCGTTGGGAGGGGGGGCTACTTCTCCTACGAGCAGTACTTC CSVGRGGYFSYEQYF
TRBJ2-1 . TRBV14 TRBD2 TGTGCCAGCAGCCAATACCCTACTAGCGGGGGGGCCATTGAGCAGTTCTTC CASSQYPTSGGAIEQFF
TRBJ2-7 . TRBV5-1 TRBD1 TGCGCCAGCAGCTTGGCCGTAGGGGACAGGTCCTACGAGCAGTACTTC CASSLAVGDRSYEQYF